This TCR beta chain was profiled in a study of T cells in Graves' hyperthyroidism and ophthalmopathy. CDR3 size: 13 residues. Germline V gives CDR1 SEHNR, CDR2 FQNEAQ (reference sequence). Trimming shortened V by 1 base and J by 10 bases, and 12 bases separated the two germline ends. The investigators amplified TCR beta CDR3 regions from RNA transcripts. The TCR CDR3 was amplified in a first-round RT-PCR using the HTBI primer set. TCRdb reanalysed the multiplex PCR reads using MiXCR and keeps one entry per CDR3 protein. The sample holds under 350,000 distinct CDR3 sequences, 15% to 20% seen once. With a duration under 2 months, the hyperthyroidism was newly diagnosed in patients aged 18 to 65. This clonotype showed up just a few times. As yet, its antigen is unknown. General study findings and limits: Most thyroid clonotypes expanded above 0.001 were also detected in blood.

This TCR came from a woman between 50 and 59 years old with Graves' hyperthyroidism. The specimen was blood. This sequence joins TRBV7-9 and TRBJ2-3; possibly TRBD1 or TRBD2 for D (6 bases each). The CDR3 region is CASSLGGGGPQYF. The CDR3, as DNA: TGTGCCAGCAGCTTAGGAGGGGGAGGACCGCAGTATTTT.